These T cell receptor beta chains were read from a single sample in a study of memory B cells and T cells in multiple sclerosis. Sequenced by immunoSEQ multiplex PCR; TCRdb stores in-frame clones only, minus some. This table holds 32,000 or so clones, about 84% found once. Their target antigens are unknown. The sequenced sample was PBMCs from blood kept in culture. The receptors stem from a human donor with multiple sclerosis. The CDR3 runs from the conserved cysteine through the conserved F or W. Fields, in order: V gene, J gene, clone size, D gene, CDR3 DNA, CDR3 protein. D genes are given only for firm matches. Some rows mark clone size as missing; the rest say once, few, many or name a class of expanded clone.

v_gene: TRBV5-1; j_gene: TRBJ2-2; abundance: -; d_gene: TRBD2; CDR3nt: TGCGCCAGCAGCTTGGCTGGCGGGGGGGTGAACACCGGGGAGCTGTTTTTT; CDR3aa: CASSLAGGGVNTGELFF
v_gene: TRBV7-6; j_gene: TRBJ1-4; abundance: -; d_gene: -; CDR3nt: TGTGCCAGCAGCTTAAGTGGAGGACCTTGGGAAGAAAAACTGTTTTTT; CDR3aa: CASSLSGGPWEEKLFF
v_gene: TRBV28; j_gene: TRBJ1-5; abundance: -; d_gene: -; CDR3nt: TGTGCCAGCTCGAACTTCGGGACATACCGTAATCAGCCCCAGCATTTT; CDR3aa: CASSNFGTYRNQPQHF
v_gene: TRBV5-4; j_gene: TRBJ2-3; abundance: once; d_gene: TRBD1; CDR3nt: TGTGCCAGCAGCGGTTGGTCGGAGGGACAGGGGGCGTCGGATACGCAGTATTTT; CDR3aa: CASSGWSEGQGASDTQYF
v_gene: TRBV2; j_gene: TRBJ1-1; abundance: -; d_gene: -; CDR3nt: TGTGCCAGCAGTGCCTGGGGGTCGAGGAACACTGAAGCTTTCTTT; CDR3aa: CASSAWGSRNTEAFF
v_gene: TRBV14; j_gene: TRBJ2-7; abundance: -; d_gene: -; CDR3nt: TGTGCCAGCAGCCAAGATCATAGGGGATTATACGAGCAGTACTTC; CDR3aa: CASSQDHRGLYEQYF
v_gene: TRBV6-5; j_gene: TRBJ1-6; abundance: few; d_gene: -; CDR3nt: TGTGCCAGCAGTTACTCGGGGGGGGTCCCTAATTCACCCCTCCACTTT; CDR3aa: CASSYSGGVPNSPLHF
v_gene: TRBV7-2; j_gene: TRBJ1-4; abundance: -; d_gene: -; CDR3nt: TGTGCCAGCAGCTCCTTGGGGCGAGTAGGAGAAAAACTGTTTTTT; CDR3aa: CASSSLGRVGEKLFF
v_gene: TRBV5-4; j_gene: TRBJ2-7; abundance: -; d_gene: -; CDR3nt: TGCGCCAGCAGCTTGGATCGGGGGGCCGAGCAGCACTTC; CDR3aa: CASSLDRGAEQHF
v_gene: TRBV10-3; j_gene: TRBJ2-7; abundance: -; d_gene: -; CDR3nt: TGTGCCATCAGTGAGTCGACTGGCTCAGGATACGAGCAGTACTTC; CDR3aa: CAISESTGSGYEQYF
v_gene: TRBV6-1; j_gene: TRBJ2-7; abundance: once; d_gene: -; CDR3nt: TGTGCCAGCAGTGCGCCCTTACCCCCACTAGTTCCCGAGCAGTACTTC; CDR3aa: CASSAPLPPLVPEQYF
v_gene: TRBV13; j_gene: TRBJ1-1; abundance: -; d_gene: -; CDR3nt: TGTGCCAGCAGCTCACTTCACCTGGACACTGAAGCTTTCTTT; CDR3aa: CASSSLHLDTEAFF
v_gene: TRBV25-1; j_gene: TRBJ1-5; abundance: -; d_gene: TRBD1; CDR3nt: TGTGCCAGCAGCCGCGGGACAGGGACGGGGGATCAGCCCCAGCATTTT; CDR3aa: CASSRGTGTGDQPQHF
v_gene: TRBV19; j_gene: TRBJ2-7; abundance: -; d_gene: TRBD1; CDR3nt: TGTGCCAGTACCCAACCTGGACAGGGTAACGAGCAGTACTTC; CDR3aa: CASTQPGQGNEQYF
v_gene: TRBV29-1; j_gene: TRBJ2-2; abundance: once; d_gene: TRBD2; CDR3nt: TGCAGCGCCCTCCTAGCGGGAGGGCCCTTCCAAGAGCTGTTTTTT; CDR3aa: CSALLAGGPFQELFF
v_gene: TRBV2; j_gene: TRBJ2-5; abundance: -; d_gene: -; CDR3nt: TGTGCCAGCAGCGTTGGACAGTACCAAGAGACCCAGTACTTC; CDR3aa: CASSVGQYQETQYF
v_gene: TRBV5-1; j_gene: TRBJ2-3; abundance: -; d_gene: -; CDR3nt: TGCGCCAGCAGCCTTGGGGTGGATACGCAGTATTTT; CDR3aa: CASSLGVDTQYF
v_gene: TRBV11-2; j_gene: TRBJ2-7; abundance: once; d_gene: -; CDR3nt: TGTGCCAGCAGCTTAGATCGCTTGACAGGCCCTAGGTACGAGCAGTACTTC; CDR3aa: CASSLDRLTGPRYEQYF
v_gene: TRBV6-6; j_gene: TRBJ1-2; abundance: -; d_gene: -; CDR3nt: TGTGCCAGCAGTTACTCGGAGGGTGGCGTGAGTGGCTACACCTTC; CDR3aa: CASSYSEGGVSGYTF
v_gene: TRBV6-5; j_gene: TRBJ1-5; abundance: -; d_gene: -; CDR3nt: TGTGCCAGCAGTTACGGGAAGGGGTATCAGCCCCAGCATTTT; CDR3aa: CASSYGKGYQPQHF
v_gene: TRBV4-1; j_gene: TRBJ2-7; abundance: -; d_gene: -; CDR3nt: TGCGCCAGCAGCCAAGATTCAACACTTTACGAGCAGTACTTC; CDR3aa: CASSQDSTLYEQYF
v_gene: TRBV29-1; j_gene: TRBJ2-7; abundance: -; d_gene: -; CDR3nt: TGCAGCGTTGCGGCACAGAATTACGAGCAGTACTTC; CDR3aa: CSVAAQNYEQYF
v_gene: TRBV12-1; j_gene: TRBJ1-6; abundance: few; d_gene: -; CDR3nt: TGTGCCAGCAGCCCCGACGGGCCCTATAATTCACCCCTCCACTTT; CDR3aa: CASSPDGPYNSPLHF
v_gene: TRBV6-1; j_gene: TRBJ2-2; abundance: -; d_gene: -; CDR3nt: TGTGCCAGCAGTGAAACAGGGCTGCCGAACACCTGGGAGCTGTTTTTT; CDR3aa: CASSETGLPNTWELFF
v_gene: TRBV28; j_gene: TRBJ1-5; abundance: -; d_gene: TRBD1; CDR3nt: TGTGCCAGCAGTTTAGGACAGGGTTTTCGGCAGCCCCAGCATTTT; CDR3aa: CASSLGQGFRQPQHF
v_gene: TRBV11-2; j_gene: TRBJ2-2; abundance: -; d_gene: TRBD2; CDR3nt: TGTGCCAGCAGCCACAGTGCCAAAGCGGGAGTTGCCGGGGAGCTGTTTTTT; CDR3aa: CASSHSAKAGVAGELFF
v_gene: TRBV28; j_gene: TRBJ2-7; abundance: -; d_gene: TRBD2; CDR3nt: TGTGCCAGCAGTTTAATTGTGGCGGGAGTCTACGAGCAGTACTTC; CDR3aa: CASSLIVAGVYEQYF
v_gene: TRBV19; j_gene: TRBJ1-2; abundance: few; d_gene: -; CDR3nt: TGTGCCAGCCTAGTAAACCCACCCAACTATGGCTACACCTTC; CDR3aa: CASLVNPPNYGYTF
v_gene: TRBV6-1; j_gene: TRBJ1-1; abundance: once; d_gene: -; CDR3nt: TGTGCCAGCAGGTCGGGGAGGGATGGGGCTGAAGCTTTCTTT; CDR3aa: CASRSGRDGAEAFF
v_gene: TRBV25-1; j_gene: TRBJ1-1; abundance: -; d_gene: -; CDR3nt: TGTGCCAGCAGTGAATATGTAAGGGACACCTTATCCACTGAAGCTTTCTTT; CDR3aa: CASSEYVRDTLSTEAFF
v_gene: TRBV7-9; j_gene: TRBJ2-7; abundance: few; d_gene: TRBD2; CDR3nt: TGTGCCAGCAGCCCTAGCGGGAGGGCCTACGAGCAGTACTTC; CDR3aa: CASSPSGRAYEQYF
v_gene: TRBV28; j_gene: TRBJ2-7; abundance: few; d_gene: -; CDR3nt: TGTGCCAGCAGCCCCCCCCAACTGACACAGGCCTACGAGCAGTACTTC; CDR3aa: CASSPPQLTQAYEQYF
v_gene: TRBV5-4; j_gene: TRBJ1-2; abundance: -; d_gene: TRBD1; CDR3nt: TGTGCCAGCAACCCTAGGACAGGGGATGGCTACACCTTC; CDR3aa: CASNPRTGDGYTF
v_gene: TRBV5-1; j_gene: TRBJ2-2; abundance: once; d_gene: TRBD1; CDR3nt: TGCGCCAGCAGCCAGGACAGGGTACGCACCGGGGAGCTGTTTTTT; CDR3aa: CASSQDRVRTGELFF
v_gene: TRBV12-5; j_gene: TRBJ2-7; abundance: -; d_gene: -; CDR3nt: TGTGCTAGTGGTGCGGGCCCTTCCTACGAGCAGTACTTC; CDR3aa: CASGAGPSYEQYF
v_gene: TRBV7-8; j_gene: TRBJ2-5; abundance: -; d_gene: -; CDR3nt: TGTGCCAGCAGCTTAGGCGGGACCCAAGAGACCCAGTACTTC; CDR3aa: CASSLGGTQETQYF
v_gene: TRBV4-1; j_gene: TRBJ2-6; abundance: once; d_gene: TRBD1; CDR3nt: TGCGCCAGCAGCCAAGGCACAGGGGCTGGGGCCAACGTCCTGACTTTC; CDR3aa: CASSQGTGAGANVLTF